This T cell receptor (beta chain) emerged from a study of blood T cell repertoires in COVID-19 (dated by TCRdb to the early 2020s). Looking at the study overall: The collaborator samples originated in the United States, Italy and Spain and spanned the acute and convalescent phases of COVID-19. The prospective study material was composed of cDNA or gDNA derived from T cells, B-cell-depleted T cells, or PBMCs. Deeply sampled blood TCRbeta repertoires from subjects exposed to, actively infected with, or recovered from COVID-19 were included in the dataset. The repertoires were released in a freely available public database meant as a resource for research on the immune response to SARS-CoV-2. Samples came from the ongoing ImmuneRACE study (first 160 participants) plus 1,254 subjects from 6 global collaborators. The sample metadata nearly always contained a de-identified subject ID, COVID-19 status, age in years and sex. Where available, HLA class I and class II types were obtained from metadata supplied by the sample provider rather than from assay-based typing. Results the study describes overall, beyond this receptor: How much clinical and demographic metadata was included differed by source and by participant, and the metadata was provided uncurated.

As for this clone: What this receptor recognizes is not known. No much larger clonotype is one base removed from it; base qualities were not supplied.

CDR1 and CDR2 are read off the germline V gene as SGHTA and FQGNSA. V is shortened by 5 bases, J by 0 bases, and the region joining them spans 8 bases. Counted from cysteine to phenylalanine, this CDR3 has 13 amino acids. Kept here is only the CDR3 DNA, which spans 39 bases and is read in frame from base 1. The collaborating institutions used their own protocols to collect whole blood in K2EDTA tubes. For TCRbeta analysis, collaborator samples were shipped as frozen whole blood, as isolated PBMCs, or as DNA extracted from either sample type. The immunoSEQ Assay, a bias-controlled multiplex PCR, was used to amplify TCRbeta CDR3 regions from genomic DNA. The study's processing was this. The number of nucleated cells in each sample was estimated from the amplification of reference gene primers within the assay. To quantify the absolute abundance of each unique TCRbeta CDR3 rearrangement, sequence reads were collapsed and filtered. For each sample, productive Simpson clonality was calculated by taking the square root of Simpson's diversity index across productive rearrangements. As stored in TCRdb, this immuneACCESS dataset retains in-frame rearrangements with V and J assigned. A fraction of the clones does not appear; measured against another copy, unresolved V genes explain less than half of the discrepancy, and the remainder lacks a known reason. V and J calls and clone size follow that table, whereas D and trimming were derived from the DNA. Across this sample there are about 200,000 clones, with roughly 84% seen only once. The ten largest make up 27% of the sample.

Rearrangement joined TRBV7-2 to TRBJ2-7, with no confidently assigned D gene. The sequencing input was peripheral blood. This TCR came from a man aged 40-49 years with acute or convalescent COVID-19. The CDR3 amino acid sequence is: CASSPPVSYEQYF. The DNA sequence is as follows: TGTGCCAGCAGCCCCCCCGTCTCCTACGAGCAGTACTTC.